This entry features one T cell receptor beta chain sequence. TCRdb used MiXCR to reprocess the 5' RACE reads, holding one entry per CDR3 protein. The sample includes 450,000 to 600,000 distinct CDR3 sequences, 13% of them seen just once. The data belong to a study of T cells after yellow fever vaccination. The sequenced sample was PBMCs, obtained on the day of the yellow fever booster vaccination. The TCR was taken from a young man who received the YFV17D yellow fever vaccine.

CDR3 nucleotide sequence: TGCAGCGCCCTGACTAGCGAAAACACCGGGGAGCTGTTTTTT. Translating gives CSALTSENTGELFF. This chain uses TRBV29-1 with TRBJ2-2, with 8 positions matching TRBD2. J lost 2 bases, V lost 7 bases, and 6 bases had no gene match. CDR1 and CDR2 (germline): SQVTM, ANQGSEA. The CDR3 covers 14 residues.